Detailed here is one TCR beta chain. Its specificity is not known. The Oncomine TCR Beta short-read assay was applied to DNA of cultured CD4+ T cells. Each CDR3 protein is one row after TCRdb ran MiXCR on the PCR reads. The sample holds 20,000 to 25,000 distinct CDR3 sequences; less than 35% are singletons and the top ten take around 11%. The sample's treatment: approximately 10-day PBMC culture with coronavirus spike peptide pools or control peptides (ViraFEST assay). ViraFEST expanded antigen-specific T cells with peptide pools, then sequenced TCRs. The CDR3 length is 14 residues. Germline CDR1 and CDR2: SGHTA and FQGNSA. Trimming removed 3 bases from V and 6 bases from J; junction bases left unmatched: 5. This sample was included in a study of vaccination and CD4 T cells after COVID-19. Notes on the study in general: Convalescent patients showed a median roughly 90% of reactive clones that were seen only post-vaccination. A comparatively limited set of convalescent patients was examined, with no early post-infection timepoints.

Sequencing used cultured CD4+ T cells from blood. V and J are TRBV7-2 and TRBJ2-3, with 8 bases matching TRBD2. The sequence derives from a human donor with COVID-19. CDR3 protein: CASSFGLAPDTQYF. For the CDR3, the DNA is TGTGCCAGCAGCTTTGGACTAGCACCCGATACGCAGTATTTT.